This T cell receptor beta chain came from a study of spatial heterogeneity in lung cancer. Study-wide results and limits: Tumor TCRs that were ubiquitous and expanded showed up in blood more at resection than follow-up.

Indicated time point: sample taken at primary tumor resection. Unsorted samples of tumor, nontumor lung or frozen PBMC had their whole RNA sequenced. The donors, fewer than 95 patients with untreated early-stage non-small cell lung cancer, provided the samples. Every TCR cDNA molecule bore its own unique molecular identifier. TCRdb fed the 5' RACE reads into MiXCR, producing one record per CDR3 protein. The data hold around 30,000 distinct CDR3 sequences, with 7.5% to 10% observed a single time. The ends were cut back, 0 bases at V and 7 bases at J, with 9 bases in the middle. This CDR3 has 14 residues. Looked up from germline, CDR1 is SGHTA and CDR2 is FQGNSA. In its sample, this clonotype was seen many times. Its antigen remains unknown.

This receptor was taken from a female donor with early-stage non-small cell lung cancer. This sample comprised PBMCs, obtained at surgery. J is TRBJ1-4 and V is TRBV7-2; possibly TRBD1 for D (5 bases). CDR3 nucleotides: TGTGCCAGCAGCTTAGCGGCAGGGAGTGAAAAACTGTTTTTT. Protein product: CASSLAAGSEKLFF.